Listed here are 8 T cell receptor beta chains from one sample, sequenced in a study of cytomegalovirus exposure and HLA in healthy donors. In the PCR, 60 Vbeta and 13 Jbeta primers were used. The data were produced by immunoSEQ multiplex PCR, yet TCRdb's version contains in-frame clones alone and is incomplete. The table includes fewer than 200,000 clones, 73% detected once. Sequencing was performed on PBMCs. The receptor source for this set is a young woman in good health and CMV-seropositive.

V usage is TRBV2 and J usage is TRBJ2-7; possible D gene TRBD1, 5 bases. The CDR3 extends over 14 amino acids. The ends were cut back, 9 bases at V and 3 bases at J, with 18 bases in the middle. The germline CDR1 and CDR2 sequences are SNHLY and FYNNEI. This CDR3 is CARQKDKQVYEQYF. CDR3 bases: TGTGCCAGACAGAAGGACAAACAAGTCTACGAGCAGTACTTC.

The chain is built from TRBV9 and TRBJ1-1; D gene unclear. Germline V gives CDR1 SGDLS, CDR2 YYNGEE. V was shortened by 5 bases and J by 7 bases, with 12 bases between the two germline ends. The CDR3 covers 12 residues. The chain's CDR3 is CASSNPRNEAFF. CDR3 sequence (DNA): TGTGCCAGCAGTAACCCTAGAAATGAAGCTTTCTTT.

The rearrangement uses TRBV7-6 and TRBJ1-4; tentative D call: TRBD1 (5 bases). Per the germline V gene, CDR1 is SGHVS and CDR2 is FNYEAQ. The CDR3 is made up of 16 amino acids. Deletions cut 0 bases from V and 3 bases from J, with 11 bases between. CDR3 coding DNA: TGTGCCAGCAGCTTAGCGACGGAAGGGGCTAATGAAAAACTGTTTTTT. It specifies CASSLATEGANEKLFF.

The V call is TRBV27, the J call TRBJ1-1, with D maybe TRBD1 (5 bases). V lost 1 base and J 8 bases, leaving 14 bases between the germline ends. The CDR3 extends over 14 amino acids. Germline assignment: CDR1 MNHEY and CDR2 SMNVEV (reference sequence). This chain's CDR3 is CASSLFGLGGEAFF. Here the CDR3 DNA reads TGTGCCAGCAGTTTATTTGGTTTGGGGGGAGAAGCTTTCTTT.

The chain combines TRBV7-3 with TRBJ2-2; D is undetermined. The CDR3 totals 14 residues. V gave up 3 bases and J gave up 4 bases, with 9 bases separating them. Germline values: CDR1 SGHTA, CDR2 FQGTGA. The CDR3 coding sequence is TGTGCCAGCAGCTTCGGAGTTGGCACCGGGGAGCTGTTTTTT. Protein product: CASSFGVGTGELFF.

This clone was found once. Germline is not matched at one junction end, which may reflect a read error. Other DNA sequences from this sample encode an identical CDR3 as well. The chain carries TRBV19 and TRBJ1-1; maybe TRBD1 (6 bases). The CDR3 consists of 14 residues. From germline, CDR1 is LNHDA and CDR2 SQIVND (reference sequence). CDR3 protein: CASSLRQANTEAFF. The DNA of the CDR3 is TGTGCCAGTAGTCTCCGACAGGCTAACACTGAGGCTTTCTTT. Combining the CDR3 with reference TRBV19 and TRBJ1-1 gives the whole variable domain DGGITQSPKYLFRKEGQNVTLSCEQNLNHDAMYWYRQDPGQGLRLIYYSQIVNDFQKGDIAEGYSVSREKKESFPLTVTSAQKNPTAFYLCASSLRQANTEAFFGQGTRLTVV.

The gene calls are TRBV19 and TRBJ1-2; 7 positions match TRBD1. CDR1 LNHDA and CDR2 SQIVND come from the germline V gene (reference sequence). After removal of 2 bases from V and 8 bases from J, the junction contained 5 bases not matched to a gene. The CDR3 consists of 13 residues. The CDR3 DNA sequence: TGTGCCAGTAGTATAACAGGGGTGGAAGGCTACACCTTC. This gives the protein CASSITGVEGYTF.

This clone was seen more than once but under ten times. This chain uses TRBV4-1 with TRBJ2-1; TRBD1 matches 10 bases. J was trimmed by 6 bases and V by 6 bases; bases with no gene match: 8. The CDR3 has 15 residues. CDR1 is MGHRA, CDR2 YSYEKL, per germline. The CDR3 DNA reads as TGCGCCAGCAGTCTCGGGACAGGGGATGTCAATGAGCAGTTCTTC. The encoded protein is CASSLGTGDVNEQFF.